What follows are 18 T cell receptor beta chains derived from one specimen sequenced in a study of cytomegalovirus exposure and HLA in healthy donors. Use of 60 Vbeta and 13 Jbeta primers characterized the PCR. TCRdb keeps only in-frame clones here, not all; method: immunoSEQ multiplex PCR. The sample lists more than 85,000 clones; 76% were seen once. Sequencing used PBMCs. The receptor source for this set is a man aged 40-55 years in good health and CMV-seropositive.

This clone was detected a few times. This chain joins TRBV4-3 and TRBJ2-1; the match to TRBD2 covers 16 bases. V was pared by 4 bases and J by 5 bases, with 2 bases of the junction left unmatched. The CDR3 is 16 residues long. CDR1 LGHNA and CDR2 YSLEER come from the germline V gene. DNA for the CDR3: TGCGCCAGCAGCCTGGGACTAGCGGGGGGGCACAATGAGCAGTTCTTC. Translating gives CASSLGLAGGHNEQFF.

The chain has TRBV18 and TRBJ1-6, with TRBD1 matching 7 bases. This CDR3 is built from 16 residues. The germline gives CDR1 KGHSH, CDR2 LQKENI. The V segment lost 3 bases and the J segment 4 bases; nucleotides outside the gene matches: 6. The CDR3 DNA is TGTGCCAGCTCACCTAATGTGGGACAGTATAATTCACCCCTCCACTTT. Translated: CASSPNVGQYNSPLHF.

V is TRBV7-9 and J is TRBJ1-2; 7 nucleotides line up with TRBD1. V lost 4 bases, J lost 0 bases, and 2 bases stayed unmatched. The CDR3 loop spans 14 amino acids. Germline V lookup: CDR1 SEHNR, CDR2 FQNEAQ (reference sequence). CDR3 nucleotides: TGTGCCAGCAGCTACGGGACAGCTAACTATGGCTACACCTTC. Translated, it gives CASSYGTANYGYTF.

The chain recombines TRBV6-5 with TRBJ1-1; TRBD1 is a possible D gene (5 bases). V lost 0 bases, J lost 8 bases, and 10 bases lay in between. Per the germline V gene, CDR1 is MNHEY and CDR2 is SVGAGI. The CDR3 consists of 13 residues. In DNA, the CDR3 is TGTGCCAGCAGTTACTCCGGACATCTAGAAGCTTTCTTT. Translation gives CASSYSGHLEAFF.

This clone is labeled as medium-sized. The rearrangement uses TRBV4-3 and TRBJ1-2; no clear D gene. Trimming cost V 4 bases and J 5 bases, with 23 bases left between them. Germline V gene data show CDR1 as LGHNA and CDR2 as YSLEER. The CDR3 is 17 amino acids. The CDR3 loop is CASSPSQAPVTRYGYTF. The CDR3 DNA reads as TGCGCCAGCAGCCCATCTCAAGCGCCAGTAACAAGATATGGCTACACCTTC.

The V and J genes are TRBV7-9 and TRBJ2-1, with 7 positions matching TRBD1. Looked up from germline, CDR1 is SEHNR and CDR2 is FQNEAQ (reference sequence). This CDR3 is 15 amino acids long. V shed 6 bases and J 1 base; nucleotides not matched to a gene: 6. The CDR3 bases are TGTGCCAGCAGGATAGACAGGGTGTCCTACAATGAGCAGTTCTTC. It codes for CASRIDRVSYNEQFF.

V usage is TRBV18 and J usage is TRBJ2-1; TRBD2 aligns across 7 bases. Germline-derived CDR1 and CDR2 are KGHSH and LQKENI. CDR3 length: 16 residues. V dropped 5 bases and J dropped 2; count of bases not matched to a gene: 9. The CDR3 nucleotides read TGTGCCAGCTCAAGCCTGAGCGGGGAGACCTACAATGAGCAGTTCTTC. Its protein is CASSSLSGETYNEQFF.

The chain uses TRBV4-3 and TRBJ1-4; no definite D call. Per germline, CDR1 LGHNA and CDR2 YSLEER. V lost 0 bases, J lost 5 bases, and 10 bases lay in between. The CDR3 runs to 15 residues. The CDR3 DNA follows: TGCGCCAGCAGCCAAGAGTTTACGGGGAATGAAAAACTGTTTTTT. Residues: CASSQEFTGNEKLFF.

The chain couples TRBV21-1 to TRBJ1-5; TRBD1 is taken as the D call from the table, unchecked against the DNA. TRBV21-1 is recorded as a pseudogene. The CDR3 loop spans 17 amino acids. CDR3 coding DNA: TGTGCCAGCAGCAAAGTCCCCAAACAGGGAGACGTTCAGCCCCAGCATTTT. Protein sequence: CASSKVPKQGDVQPQHF.

The chain links TRBV7-9 to TRBJ2-5, with a possible D match to TRBD1 (6 bases). From germline, CDR1 is SEHNR and CDR2 FQNEAQ (reference sequence). V lost 5 bases, J lost 11 bases, and 24 bases lay in between. There are 15 residues in the CDR3. The CDR3 loop reads CASSVTGPQISEQYF. The CDR3 DNA sequence: TGTGCCAGCAGCGTGACAGGCCCCCAGATCTCGGAGCAGTACTTC.

The chain employs TRBV28 and TRBJ1-5; 8 nucleotides agree with TRBD1. Unmatched junction bases numbered 13, after V lost 8 bases and J lost 7 bases. Germline assignment: CDR1 MDHEN and CDR2 SYDVKM. The CDR3 spans 15 residues. CDR3 nucleotide sequence: TGTGCCAGCCGACAGCGTGGACAGGGTAAACAGCCCCAGCATTTT. This sequence encodes CASRQRGQGKQPQHF.

In this sample, this clone turned up a few times. The J gene is TRBJ1-5, the V gene TRBV6-1; 12 positions match TRBD1. CDR3 length equals 18 residues. Looked up from germline, CDR1 is MNHNS and CDR2 is SASEGT. V shed 4 bases and J 0 bases; nucleotides not matched to a gene: 7. CDR3 DNA: TGTGCCAGCAGTGGTCCGGGACAGGGGGCCTCTAGCAATCAGCCCCAGCATTTT. This encodes CASSGPGQGASSNQPQHF.

This rearrangement joins TRBV2 to TRBJ1-5; possibly TRBD1 for D (6 bases). Germline CDR1 reads SNHLY; CDR2 reads FYNNEI. This CDR3 has 14 residues. V lost 8 bases, J lost 6 bases, and 17 bases lay in between. Here the CDR3 DNA reads TGTGCCAGCCTTCAGACAGGTCTGGGTCAGCCCCAGCATTTT. Its protein is CASLQTGLGQPQHF.

This rearrangement joins TRBV25-1 to TRBJ2-5; TRBD1 matches 11 bases. Germline-derived CDR1 and CDR2 are MGHDK and SYGVNS. CDR3 length: 16 amino acids. After removal of 6 bases from V and 5 bases from J, the junction contained 11 bases not matched to a gene. For the CDR3, the DNA is TGTGCCAGCAGCCGCGTGGGGACAGGGGGGCGGGAGACCCAGTACTTC. It yields the protein CASSRVGTGGRETQYF.

The chain carries TRBV7-9 and TRBJ2-2; D gene ambiguous. The germline CDR1 and CDR2 sequences are SEHNR and FQNEAQ (reference sequence). This CDR3 comprises 13 residues. Trimming shortened V by 5 bases and J by 1 base, and 5 bases separated the two germline ends. The CDR3 region has the DNA TGTGCCAGCAGCCCCCAGAACACCGGGGAGCTGTTTTTT. It yields the protein CASSPQNTGELFF.

This clone was seen a few times. V usage is TRBV27 and J usage is TRBJ2-4; 12 bases are shared with TRBD2. The J segment lost 6 bases and the V segment lost 2 bases, leaving 14 bases of the junction unmatched. Germline CDR1 is MNHEY and CDR2 is SMNVEV (reference sequence). The CDR3 contains 19 residues. In DNA, the CDR3 is TGTGCCAGCAGTTTAGGAGCCGGACTAGCGGGACCTTCCGGAAACATTCAGTACTTC. Protein product: CASSLGAGLAGPSGNIQYF.

This chain uses TRBV18 with TRBJ2-1; possible D gene TRBD2, 6 bases. The CDR3 is 15 residues long. Germline-derived CDR1 and CDR2 are KGHSH and LQKENI. Deletions cut 2 bases from V and 7 bases from J, with 15 bases between. Here the CDR3 reads CASSPGTLGRNEQFF. In nucleotides, the CDR3 is TGTGCCAGCTCACCAGGAACACTGGGGAGGAATGAGCAGTTCTTC.

This clone was detected once. The chain joins TRBV11-3 to TRBJ2-1; no reliable D call. The germline gives CDR1 SGHNT, CDR2 YENEEA. This CDR3 is 15 amino acids long. Trimming stripped 7 bases from V and 3 bases from J, with 16 bases between. CDR3 sequence: CASTYQASVYNEQFF. The CDR3 DNA reads as TGTGCCAGCACCTATCAGGCTTCGGTCTACAATGAGCAGTTCTTC.